This TCR beta chain derives from a study of blood T cell repertoires in COVID-19. The method was immunoSEQ multiplex PCR; TCRdb's version includes in-frame clones alone and lacks a portion of them. Among 270,000 or so clones listed, around 83% were seen once. The sequence came from a woman aged 45-65 years who had been exposed to COVID-19. The sequenced material came from PBMCs or T cells enriched from blood (not recorded which).

In DNA form, the CDR3 reads TGTGCCTCAGGGTTGGATAATGAAAAACTGTTTTTT. Its protein product is CASGLDNEKLFF. The J gene is TRBJ1-4, the V gene TRBV7-9; a weak D match, TRBD1 (5 bases). The CDR3 is 12 residues long. CDR1 SEHNR and CDR2 FQNEAQ come from the germline V gene (reference sequence). V lost 11 bases and J lost 4, with 11 bases in between.